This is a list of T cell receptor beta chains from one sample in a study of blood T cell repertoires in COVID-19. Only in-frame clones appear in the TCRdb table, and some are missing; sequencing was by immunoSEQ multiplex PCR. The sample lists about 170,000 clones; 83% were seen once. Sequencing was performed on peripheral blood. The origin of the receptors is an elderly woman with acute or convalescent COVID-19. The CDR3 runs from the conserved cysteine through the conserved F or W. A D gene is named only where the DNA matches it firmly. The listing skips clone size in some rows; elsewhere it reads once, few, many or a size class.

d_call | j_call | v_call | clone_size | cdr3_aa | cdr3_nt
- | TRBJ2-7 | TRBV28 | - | CASSYQGKIYEQYF | TGTGCCAGCAGTTATCAGGGGAAGATCTACGAGCAGTACTTC
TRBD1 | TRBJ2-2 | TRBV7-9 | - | CASSQGDRGRTGELFF | TGTGCCAGCAGCCAAGGGGACAGGGGGCGGACCGGGGAGCTGTTTTTT
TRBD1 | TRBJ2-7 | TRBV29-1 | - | CSVVDRGYEQYF | TGCAGCGTTGTAGACAGGGGTTACGAGCAGTACTTC
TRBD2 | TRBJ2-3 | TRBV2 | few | CASSEIGLAGTSTDTQYF | TGTGCCAGCAGTGAAATAGGGCTAGCGGGAACTAGCACAGATACGCAGTATTTT
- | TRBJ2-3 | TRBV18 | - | CASSPAGASTDTQYF | TGTGCCAGCTCACCAGCGGGGGCTAGCACAGATACGCAGTATTTT
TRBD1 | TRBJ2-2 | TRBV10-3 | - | CAITATGDTGELFF | TGTGCCATCACCGCGACAGGGGACACCGGGGAGCTGTTTTTT
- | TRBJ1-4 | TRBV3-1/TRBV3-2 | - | CASSQGMVRDEKLFF | TGTGCCAGCAGCCAAGGCATGGTCCGGGATGAAAAACTGTTTTTT
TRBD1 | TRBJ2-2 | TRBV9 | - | CASSADRGYGGELFF | TGTGCCAGCAGCGCCGACAGGGGATACGGCGGGGAGCTGTTTTTT
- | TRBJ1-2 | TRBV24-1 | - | CATSDSYGYTF | TGTGCCACCAGTGATTCGTATGGCTACACCTTC
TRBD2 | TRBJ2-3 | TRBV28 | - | CGAGGTTDTQYF | TGTGGGGCGGGGGGGACGACAGATACGCAGTATTTT
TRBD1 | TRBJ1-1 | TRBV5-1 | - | CASRFLAGTGNTEAFF | TGCGCCAGCAGATTCCTGGCCGGGACAGGGAACACTGAAGCTTTCTTT
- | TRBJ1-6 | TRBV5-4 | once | CASSLNRRNSPLHF | TGTGCCAGCAGCTTGAATCGGAGGAACTCACCCCTCCACTTT
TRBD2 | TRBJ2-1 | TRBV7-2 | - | CASSLILAGGHKYNEQFF | TGTGCCAGCAGCTTAATACTAGCGGGGGGGCACAAGTACAATGAGCAGTTCTTC
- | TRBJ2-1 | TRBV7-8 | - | CASSLAGGSQSYNEQFF | TGTGCCAGCAGCTTAGCGGGAGGATCCCAATCCTACAATGAGCAGTTCTTC
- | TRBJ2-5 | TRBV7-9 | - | CASSLDLSGAPGETQYF | TGTGCCAGCAGCTTAGACCTCTCAGGGGCGCCGGGGGAGACCCAGTACTTC
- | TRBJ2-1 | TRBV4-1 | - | CASSHLTGPDNEQFF | TGCGCCAGCAGCCATTTAACAGGGCCCGACAATGAGCAGTTCTTC